The T cell receptor (beta chain) described here comes from a study of CD8+ T cells in alopecia areata. The sequencing template was cDNA reverse transcribed from extracted RNA. Profiling relied on immunoSEQ multiplex PCR, and the TCRdb table lists in-frame clones only, not all of them. Found here are some 180,000 clones, 63% of them singletons; the top ten hold around 1.8%. The germline V and J ends were trimmed by 6 bases and 5 bases, with 7 bases remaining between them. Germline V gene lookup returns CDR1 DFQATT and CDR2 SNEGSKA (reference sequence). This CDR3 contains 10 residues. As for this clone: Other DNA sequences within the sample encode an identical CDR3.

The sequence was obtained from a human donor with alopecia areata. V usage is TRBV20-1 and J usage is TRBJ2-5; D unclear. Sequencing used CD4+ T cells sorted from blood, obtained at week 0. CDR3 DNA: TGCAGTGCCGGACGGGAGACCCAGTACTTC. Its protein product is CSAGRETQYF.